This TCR beta chain is drawn from a study of blood T cell repertoires in COVID-19. Study in general: Sites in the United States, Italy and Spain provided acute and convalescent COVID-19 samples. Sample material is recorded as cDNA or gDNA derived from T cells, B-cell-depleted T cells, or PBMCs.

During active infection, Seattle patients enrolled and were then monitored through disease. Germline loops: CDR1 SGHTA, CDR2 FQGTGA. The CDR3 is 16 residues long. Trimming shortened V by 5 bases and J by 4 bases, and 17 bases separated the two germline ends. In the authors' workflow: It was from reference gene primer amplification that nucleated cell counts were estimated. The method was immunoSEQ multiplex PCR; TCRdb's version includes in-frame clones alone and lacks a portion of them. The V and J calls and the clone size are those of that table, but D and trimming were determined from the DNA. The table shows some 220,000 clones, with 80% to 95% occurring only once.

Material for sequencing was peripheral blood. The sequence came from a man younger than 40 with COVID-19, enrolled during active disease. The chain couples TRBV7-3 to TRBJ2-2, with D perhaps matching TRBD1 (7 bases). The CDR3 here is CASSRGDSLGTGELFF. In DNA form, the CDR3 reads TGTGCCAGCAGCCGCGGGGACAGTCTTGGCACCGGGGAGCTGTTTTTT.